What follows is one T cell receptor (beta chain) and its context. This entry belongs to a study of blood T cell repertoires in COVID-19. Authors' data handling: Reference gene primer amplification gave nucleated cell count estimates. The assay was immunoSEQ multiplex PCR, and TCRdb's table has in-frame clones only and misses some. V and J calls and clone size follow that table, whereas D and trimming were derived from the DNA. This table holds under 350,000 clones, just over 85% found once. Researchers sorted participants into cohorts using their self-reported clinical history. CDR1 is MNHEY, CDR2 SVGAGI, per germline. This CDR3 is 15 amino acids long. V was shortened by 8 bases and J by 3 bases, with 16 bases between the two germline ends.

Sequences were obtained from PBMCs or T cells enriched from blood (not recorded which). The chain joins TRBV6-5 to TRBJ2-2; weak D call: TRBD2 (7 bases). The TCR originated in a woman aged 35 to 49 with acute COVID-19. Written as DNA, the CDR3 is TGTGCCAGCTTCCCCGGGGGGCCGCACACCGGGGAGCTGTTTTTT. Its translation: CASFPGGPHTGELFF.